These 3 T cell receptor beta chains originate from one sample sequenced in a study of blood T cells in healthy people across ages (dated by TCRdb to the mid-2010s). Library prep was done by 5' RACE. The run used an Illumina HiSeq 2500. A second PCR of roughly 7 to 12 cycles was performed with a sample-barcoded 5' primer and a J-beta primer mix. TCRdb reworked the public reads: Q25 trimming with fastp, MiXCR clone assembly, productive beta chains retained. Entries that share a CDR3 protein sequence are merged under the most common genes and DNA. In all, the sample holds about 730,000 distinct CDR3 sequences, and roughly 41% of those were seen once. Roughly 20% of the sample goes to the ten largest clones. Sample: blood. The receptors here all came from a woman aged 55-70 years in good health.

In its sample, this clonotype was seen a few times. The V gene is TRBV3-1, the J gene TRBJ2-1, with TRBD2 as a possible D gene (6 bases). Trimming stripped 5 bases from V and 0 bases from J, with 11 bases between. This CDR3 spans 15 amino acids. Germline CDR1 reads LGHDT; CDR2 reads YNNKEL (reference sequence). The CDR3, as DNA: TGTGCCAGCAGCTCCCAGGAGGGCTCCTACAATGAGCAGTTCTTC. Translating it yields CASSSQEGSYNEQFF.

The rearrangement links TRBV20-1 to TRBJ2-1, with D perhaps assigned TRBD1 or TRBD2 (6 bases each). The V end was cut by 4 bases, the J end by 7 bases, with 17 bases between. The V gene's germline CDR1 is DFQATT and CDR2 SNEGSKA (reference sequence). The CDR3 loop spans 14 amino acids. This chain's CDR3 is CSATGASGVNEQFF. For the CDR3, the DNA is TGCAGTGCTACGGGGGCGAGTGGGGTTAATGAGCAGTTCTTC.

This clonotype came up a few times. The chain has TRBV7-9 and TRBJ1-2; weak D call: TRBD1 (5 bases). The CDR3 covers 14 residues. The germline V gene has CDR1 SEHNR and CDR2 FQNEAQ (reference sequence). The V end was cut by 4 bases, the J end by 3 bases, with 12 bases between. The CDR3 protein is CASSSSDIYYGYTF. CDR3 coding DNA: TGTGCCAGCAGCTCATCGGACATCTACTATGGCTACACCTTC.